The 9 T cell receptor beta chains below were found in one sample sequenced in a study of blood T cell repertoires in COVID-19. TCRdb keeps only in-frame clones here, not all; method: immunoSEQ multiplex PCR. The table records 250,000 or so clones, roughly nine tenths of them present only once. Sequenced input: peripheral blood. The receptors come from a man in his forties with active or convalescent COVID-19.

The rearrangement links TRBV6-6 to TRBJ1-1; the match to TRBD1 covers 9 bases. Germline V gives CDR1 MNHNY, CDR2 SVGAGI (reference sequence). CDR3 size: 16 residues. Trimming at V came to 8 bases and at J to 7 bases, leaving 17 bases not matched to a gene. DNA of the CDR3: TGTGCCAGCGGAGTCCCGGGACAGGGTCGGGCGGGTGAAGCTTTCTTT. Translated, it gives CASGVPGQGRAGEAFF.

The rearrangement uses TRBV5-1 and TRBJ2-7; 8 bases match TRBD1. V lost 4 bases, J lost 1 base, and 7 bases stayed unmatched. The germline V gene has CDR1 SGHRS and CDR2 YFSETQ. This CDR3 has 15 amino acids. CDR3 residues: CASSDRQGNSYEQYF. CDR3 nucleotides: TGCGCCAGCAGCGACAGACAGGGGAATTCCTACGAGCAGTACTTC.

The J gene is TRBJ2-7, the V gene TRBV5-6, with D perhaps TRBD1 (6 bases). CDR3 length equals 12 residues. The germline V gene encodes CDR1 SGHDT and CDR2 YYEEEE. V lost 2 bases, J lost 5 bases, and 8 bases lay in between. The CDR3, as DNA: TGTGCCAGCAGCTTTTCAGGGGACGAGCAGTACTTC. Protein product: CASSFSGDEQYF.

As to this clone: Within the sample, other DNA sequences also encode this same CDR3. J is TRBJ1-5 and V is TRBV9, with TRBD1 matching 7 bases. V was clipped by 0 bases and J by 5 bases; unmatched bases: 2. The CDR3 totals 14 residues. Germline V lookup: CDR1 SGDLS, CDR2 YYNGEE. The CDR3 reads CASSVGQGDQPQHF. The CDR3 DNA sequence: TGTGCCAGCAGCGTAGGACAGGGCGATCAGCCCCAGCATTTT.

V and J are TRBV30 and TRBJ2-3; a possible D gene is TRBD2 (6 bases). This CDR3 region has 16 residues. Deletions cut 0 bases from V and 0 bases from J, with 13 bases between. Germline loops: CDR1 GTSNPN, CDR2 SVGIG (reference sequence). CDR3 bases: TGTGCCTGGAGTGTACGGCGGGGTACTAGCACAGATACGCAGTATTTT. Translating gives CAWSVRRGTSTDTQYF. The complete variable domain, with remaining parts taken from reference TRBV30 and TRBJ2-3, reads SQTIHQWPATLVQPVGSPLSLECTVEGTSNPNLYWYRQAAGRGLQLLFYSVGIGQISSEVPQNLSASRPQDRQFILSSKKLLLSDSGFYLCAWSVRRGTSTDTQYFGPGTRLTVL.

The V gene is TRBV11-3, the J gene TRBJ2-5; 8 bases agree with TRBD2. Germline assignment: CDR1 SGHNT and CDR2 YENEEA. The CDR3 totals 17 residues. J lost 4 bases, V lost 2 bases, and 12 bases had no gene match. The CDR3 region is CASSLRGGGLAGETQYF. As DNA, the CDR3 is TGTGCCAGCAGCTTACGCGGGGGAGGACTAGCCGGAGAGACCCAGTACTTC.

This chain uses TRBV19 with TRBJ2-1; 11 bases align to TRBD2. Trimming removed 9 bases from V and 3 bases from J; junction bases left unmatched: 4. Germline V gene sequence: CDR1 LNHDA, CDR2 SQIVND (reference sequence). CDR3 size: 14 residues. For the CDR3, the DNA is TGTGCCAGCAATCTAGCGGGAGGCTACAATGAGCAGTTCTTC. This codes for CASNLAGGYNEQFF.

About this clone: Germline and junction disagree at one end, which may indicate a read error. CDR3 coding DNA: TGTGCCAGCAGTCCCGCGGAACTGCGGCTGAATTTGGTCTTC. Amino acids: CASSPAELRLNLVF. This chain uses TRBV11-3 with TRBJ2-1; no reliable D call. The CDR3 sequence is 14 residues long. Germline V gives CDR1 SGHNT, CDR2 YENEEA.

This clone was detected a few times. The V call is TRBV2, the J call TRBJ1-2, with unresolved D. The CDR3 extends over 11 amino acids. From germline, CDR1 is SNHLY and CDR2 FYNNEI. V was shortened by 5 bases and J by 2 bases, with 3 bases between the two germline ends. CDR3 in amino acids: CASSSNYGYTF. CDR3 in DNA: TGTGCCAGCAGTTCGAACTATGGCTACACCTTC.